Listed below are T cell receptor beta chains from one sample, sequenced in a study of OX40 agonist ivuxolimab in advanced cancers. The method was immunoSEQ multiplex PCR; TCRdb's version includes in-frame clones alone and lacks a portion of them. Seen here are about 53,000 clones, roughly 83% observed once, and the top ten hold about 4.5%. The sample here was CD4+ or CD8+ T cells sorted from blood, taken in a trial of the OX40 agonist ivuxolimab. The source is an adult with an advanced solid tumor such as melanoma, head and neck, liver or kidney cancer. The CDR3 runs from the conserved cysteine through the conserved F or W. D genes are given only for firm matches. For some rows the clone size is stated as once, few or many, or as a class when expanded; others skip it.

j_gene: TRBJ1-1
abundance: once
d_gene: NA
v_gene: TRBV30
CDR3nt: TGTGCCTGGAGTGCTGACACTGAAGCTTTCTTT
CDR3aa: CAWSADTEAFF

j_gene: TRBJ1-5
abundance: NA
d_gene: NA
v_gene: TRBV4-2
CDR3nt: TGTGCCAGCAGCCAGATATCAGGGGTCTCGAATCAGCCCCAGCATTTT
CDR3aa: CASSQISGVSNQPQHF

j_gene: TRBJ1-2
abundance: NA
d_gene: TRBD1
v_gene: TRBV9
CDR3nt: TGTGCCAGCAGCGTACCGGGACAGGGAAGTGGCTACACCTTC
CDR3aa: CASSVPGQGSGYTF

j_gene: TRBJ1-5
abundance: NA
d_gene: NA
v_gene: TRBV19
CDR3nt: TGTGCCAGCCGCATCGGGACACATAGCAATCAGCCCCAGCATTTT
CDR3aa: CASRIGTHSNQPQHF

j_gene: TRBJ2-5
abundance: NA
d_gene: NA
v_gene: TRBV11-2
CDR3nt: TGTGCCAGCAGCTTAGGAGGACAAGAGACCCAGTACTTC
CDR3aa: CASSLGGQETQYF

j_gene: TRBJ2-7
abundance: NA
d_gene: NA
v_gene: TRBV15
CDR3nt: TGTGCCACCAGCAGAGATTTGGAATTGTCTCGCGAGCAGTACTTC
CDR3aa: CATSRDLELSREQYF

j_gene: TRBJ1-1
abundance: NA
d_gene: NA
v_gene: TRBV4-3
CDR3nt: TGCGCCAGCAGCCAGGGCCTCAGGAACACTGAAGCTTTCTTT
CDR3aa: CASSQGLRNTEAFF

j_gene: TRBJ1-1
abundance: NA
d_gene: NA
v_gene: TRBV29-1
CDR3nt: TGCAGCGTTGAAAAGGGCGCCTCCACTGAAGCTTTCTTT
CDR3aa: CSVEKGASTEAFF

j_gene: TRBJ2-5
abundance: NA
d_gene: TRBD1
v_gene: TRBV25-1
CDR3nt: TGTGCCAGCAGTGACGGACAGGGGGGAACGTACCAAGAGACCCAGTACTTC
CDR3aa: CASSDGQGGTYQETQYF

j_gene: TRBJ1-3
abundance: NA
d_gene: NA
v_gene: TRBV11-2
CDR3nt: TGTGCCAGCAGCCTGGACAGAACCTCTGGAAACACCATATATTTT
CDR3aa: CASSLDRTSGNTIYF

j_gene: TRBJ2-7
abundance: few
d_gene: NA
v_gene: TRBV7-6
CDR3nt: TGTGCCAGCAGCTTAGGGGACACCCATACCTACGAGCAGTACTTC
CDR3aa: CASSLGDTHTYEQYF

j_gene: TRBJ2-3
abundance: few
d_gene: NA
v_gene: TRBV5-1
CDR3nt: TGCGCCAGCAGAGCCGGACAGACTACCTCCGCCACAGATACGCAGTATTTT
CDR3aa: CASRAGQTTSATDTQYF

j_gene: TRBJ2-1
abundance: NA
d_gene: TRBD2
v_gene: TRBV5-4
CDR3nt: TGTGCCAGCAGCCGGACTAGCACGACTGACAATGAGCAGTTCTTC
CDR3aa: CASSRTSTTDNEQFF

j_gene: TRBJ1-5
abundance: NA
d_gene: NA
v_gene: TRBV2
CDR3nt: TGTGCCAGCAGTGAGGGTAGGGGGTTCAATCAGCCCCAGCATTTT
CDR3aa: CASSEGRGFNQPQHF

j_gene: TRBJ1-3
abundance: few
d_gene: NA
v_gene: TRBV5-1
CDR3nt: TGCGCCAGCAGCTTGATATCAGGCTCTGGAAACACCATATATTTT
CDR3aa: CASSLISGSGNTIYF

j_gene: TRBJ1-6
abundance: NA
d_gene: NA
v_gene: TRBV27
CDR3nt: TGTGCCAGCAGGGGGTTTGATCCCCTTCTGCATTCACCCCTCCACTTT
CDR3aa: CASRGFDPLLHSPLHF

j_gene: TRBJ1-3
abundance: once
d_gene: NA
v_gene: TRBV4-2
CDR3nt: TGTGCCAGCAGCCAAGACTCCGGCGCAGGGGGAAACACCATATATTTT
CDR3aa: CASSQDSGAGGNTIYF

j_gene: TRBJ2-3
abundance: NA
d_gene: NA
v_gene: TRBV11-3
CDR3nt: TGTGCCAGCAGCCCGCCGCGGGGAGATACGCAGTATTTT
CDR3aa: CASSPPRGDTQYF

j_gene: TRBJ2-2
abundance: once
d_gene: TRBD1
v_gene: TRBV27
CDR3nt: TGTGCCAGCAGCTACGACAGGGCCACCGGGGAGCTGTTTTTT
CDR3aa: CASSYDRATGELFF

j_gene: TRBJ1-2
abundance: NA
d_gene: NA
v_gene: TRBV7-2
CDR3nt: TGTGCCAGCGGGGGTTTTATGGGTGGCTACACCTTC
CDR3aa: CASGGFMGGYTF

j_gene: TRBJ2-7
abundance: NA
d_gene: NA
v_gene: TRBV28
CDR3nt: TGTGCCAGCAGTTCTTCTACCTCCTACGAGCAGTACTTC
CDR3aa: CASSSSTSYEQYF

j_gene: TRBJ1-4
abundance: NA
d_gene: NA
v_gene: TRBV19
CDR3nt: TGTGCCAGTAGTACGACAACTAATGAAAAACTGTTTTTT
CDR3aa: CASSTTTNEKLFF

j_gene: TRBJ1-3
abundance: NA
d_gene: NA
v_gene: TRBV27
CDR3nt: TGTGCCAGCAGCCCAGCCCTCTCTGGAAACACCATATATTTT
CDR3aa: CASSPALSGNTIYF

j_gene: TRBJ2-7
abundance: NA
d_gene: TRBD2
v_gene: TRBV2
CDR3nt: TGTGCCAGCAGTTTTGGACTAGCGGGAGAGCAGTACTTC
CDR3aa: CASSFGLAGEQYF

j_gene: TRBJ1-2
abundance: NA
d_gene: NA
v_gene: TRBV6-5
CDR3nt: TGTGCCAGCAGTACGGGAATCACCTATGGCTACACCTTC
CDR3aa: CASSTGITYGYTF

j_gene: TRBJ2-3
abundance: NA
d_gene: TRBD2
v_gene: TRBV10-3
CDR3nt: TGTGCCATCAGTGACTCTCGAGTAGCGGGAGCAGATACGCAGTATTTT
CDR3aa: CAISDSRVAGADTQYF

j_gene: TRBJ1-2
abundance: NA
d_gene: NA
v_gene: TRBV7-2
CDR3nt: TGTGCCAGCAGCTTAGACGGGGGAGCTGGCTACACCTTC
CDR3aa: CASSLDGGAGYTF

j_gene: TRBJ2-7
abundance: NA
d_gene: TRBD2
v_gene: TRBV12-5
CDR3nt: TGTGCTAGTGGTTTTAGCGGGAGGGCCGGGTACGAGCAGTACTTC
CDR3aa: CASGFSGRAGYEQYF

j_gene: TRBJ1-3
abundance: NA
d_gene: NA
v_gene: TRBV7-3
CDR3nt: TGTGCCAGCAGCTTAACTGTTTCACAGGAGTTATATTTT
CDR3aa: CASSLTVSQELYF

j_gene: TRBJ2-5
abundance: NA
d_gene: NA
v_gene: TRBV29-1
CDR3nt: TGCAGCGTTGCGAGGGAGCAGGGGACCCAGTACTTC
CDR3aa: CSVAREQGTQYF

j_gene: TRBJ1-5
abundance: NA
d_gene: NA
v_gene: TRBV2
CDR3nt: TGTGCCAGCAGTGTAGGGAGATATAGCAATCAGCCCCAGCATTTT
CDR3aa: CASSVGRYSNQPQHF

j_gene: TRBJ2-1
abundance: NA
d_gene: NA
v_gene: TRBV5-4
CDR3nt: TGTGCCAGCAGCCAAGAGGCGTACAATGAGCAGTTCTTC
CDR3aa: CASSQEAYNEQFF

j_gene: TRBJ2-7
abundance: few
d_gene: NA
v_gene: TRBV5-4
CDR3nt: TGTGCCAGCAGCTCTTCGGTCGGGGCGTACGAGCAGTACTTC
CDR3aa: CASSSSVGAYEQYF

j_gene: TRBJ1-5
abundance: NA
d_gene: NA
v_gene: TRBV19
CDR3nt: TGTGCCAGTAGTATAATCAGCCCCATGGGAAGAGGGGTCCAGCCCCAGCATTTT
CDR3aa: CASSIISPMGRGVQPQHF

j_gene: TRBJ2-7
abundance: NA
d_gene: NA
v_gene: TRBV27
CDR3nt: TGTGCCAGCAGTTGGTTGAGCGGACAGATCTACGAGCAGTACTTC
CDR3aa: CASSWLSGQIYEQYF

j_gene: TRBJ1-1
abundance: NA
d_gene: NA
v_gene: TRBV29-1
CDR3nt: TGCAGCGCTGTAGGCCCCGTGACCACTGAAGCTTTCTTT
CDR3aa: CSAVGPVTTEAFF